This T cell receptor (beta chain) was retrieved from a study of neurological immune-mediated disorders. There are a few counts of this clonotype. Its target is not known. Regarding the study as a whole: The study phylogenetically grouped the repertoires of 18 of 34 multiple sclerosis patients into one related-CDR3 cluster, a possible signature. The multiple sclerosis repertoire cluster lacked an association with any feature, whether clinical or MRI. HTLV-1-associated myelopathy had the most TCR clonal expansion, while multiple sclerosis had the least, a level that fell below healthy controls.

Trimming cost V 2 bases and J 4 bases, with 16 bases left between them. Germline assignment: CDR1 GTSNPN and CDR2 SVGIG (reference sequence). The CDR3 is 15 residues long. The cDNA was produced through 5'RACE with 10-nucleotide random UMIs. In TCRdb, the 5' RACE reads were re-called with MiXCR into one record per CDR3 protein. This repertoire shows roughly 43,000 distinct CDR3 sequences, under 2% found once; its top ten account for less than 2.5%. Sequencing used PBMCs. The rearrangement links TRBV30 to TRBJ2-3; a possible D gene is TRBD1 (5 bases). This receptor was obtained from a woman between 40 and 55 years old with multiple sclerosis. The CDR3 nucleotides are TGTGCCTGGAGTCCCCTCGGACACCAGGCAGATACGCAGTATTTT. Translated: CAWSPLGHQADTQYF. Supplemented by reference TRBV30 and TRBJ2-3, the full variable domain reads SQTIHQWPATLVQPVGSPLSLECTVEGTSNPNLYWYRQAAGRGLQLLFYSVGIGQISSEVPQNLSASRPQDRQFILSSKKLLLSDSGFYLCAWSPLGHQADTQYFGPGTRLTVL.